This is a list of T cell receptor beta chains from one sample in a study of T cells in localized non-small cell lung cancer. TCRdb's copy holds only in-frame clones and misses some; the assay was immunoSEQ multiplex PCR. The sample holds fewer than 35,000 clones, 90% seen once. The input for sequencing was peripheral blood, taken before any cancer treatment. The receptor source for this set is a man aged 40 to 70 with stage I lung adenocarcinoma. The CDR3 runs from the conserved cysteine through the conserved F or W. The D gene is left open where the match is weak. Some rows have no size entry. The others give once, few or many, or a class for an expanded clone.

TGCGCCAGCAGCATGGACAGGTTGATCATAGCCGGGGAGCTGTTTTTT	CASSMDRLIIAGELFF	TRBD1	TRBV5-1	TRBJ2-2	-
TGTGCCAGCAGCTTACGAGGGACCCTGGGTGGAAACACCATATATTTT	CASSLRGTLGGNTIYF	-	TRBV7-2	TRBJ1-3	-
TGTGCCAGCAGCTTAGGGGCCTTGGGCTACGAGCAGTACTTC	CASSLGALGYEQYF	-	TRBV11-2	TRBJ2-7	-
TGTGCCAGCAGCTTGGGGGCGGGGGGTATAGATACGCAGTATTTT	CASSLGAGGIDTQYF	TRBD2	TRBV5-4	TRBJ2-3	-
TGTGCCAGCAGCCCTCAGACTAGTGGGGCGAGGGAGACCCAGTACTTC	CASSPQTSGARETQYF	-	TRBV13	TRBJ2-5	-
TGTGCCTGGAACCCTGCGGGGGTGAACACTGAAGCTTTCTTT	CAWNPAGVNTEAFF	-	TRBV30	TRBJ1-1	-
TGTGCCAGCAGCGCGCCCCGGGACAGGGGAAACACCGGGGAGCTGTTTTTT	CASSAPRDRGNTGELFF	TRBD1	TRBV7-8	TRBJ2-2	-
TGTGCCAGCAGTTTGACATATTCTAACTATGGCTACACCTTC	CASSLTYSNYGYTF	-	TRBV27	TRBJ1-2	-
TGCAGCGTTGTAGTACAGGAGTCGAGCTACACCTTC	CSVVVQESSYTF	-	TRBV29-1	TRBJ1-2	-
TGTGCCAGCAGCGTAGCGGCAGGGGAGGCTGAAGCTTTCTTT	CASSVAAGEAEAFF	-	TRBV9	TRBJ1-1	-
TGTGCCAGTAGTCCCGTTCAGAACACCGGGGAGCTGTTTTTT	CASSPVQNTGELFF	-	TRBV19	TRBJ2-2	-
TGTGCCAGCAGCTTAGACTCACGACAGGGAATGGGAGAGACCCAGTACTTC	CASSLDSRQGMGETQYF	TRBD1	TRBV11-2	TRBJ2-5	-
TGTGCCATCAGTGTCCGGGGGTACGCTTCAGAGACCCAGTACTTC	CAISVRGYASETQYF	-	TRBV10-3	TRBJ2-5	few
TGCGCCAGCAGCTTGGGTGGGGCGAGCACAGATACGCAGTATTTT	CASSLGGASTDTQYF	-	TRBV5-1	TRBJ2-3	-
TGTGCCAGCTCACCGACAGAAACTAACTATGGCTACACCTTC	CASSPTETNYGYTF	-	TRBV18	TRBJ1-2	once
TGTGCCAGCAGCGTACTAGCGGGAAATGAGCAGTTCTTC	CASSVLAGNEQFF	TRBD2	TRBV9	TRBJ2-1	-
TGTGCCAGCAGCTTACTGGGTTTATACACTGAAGCTTTCTTT	CASSLLGLYTEAFF	-	TRBV7-2	TRBJ1-1	-
TGTGCCATCAGTGTGATGACAGGGGAGGATGGCTACACCTTC	CAISVMTGEDGYTF	TRBD1	TRBV10-3	TRBJ1-2	-
TGTGCCAGCAGTGAGTCCAGATACTATTCAGCCAAAAACATTCAGTACTTC	CASSESRYYSAKNIQYF	-	TRBV2	TRBJ2-4	-
TGCGCCAGCAGCCGCCCGGGGGGGCCAAATGAGCAGTTCTTC	CASSRPGGPNEQFF	TRBD2	TRBV5-1	TRBJ2-1	-
TGTGCCAGCAGTTTAGGGGACGGATTTCAGCCCCAGCATTTT	CASSLGDGFQPQHF	-	TRBV27	TRBJ1-5	-
TGTGCCAGCAGCCGTCGTGGTATTTCACCCCTCCACTTT	CASSRRGISPLHF	-	TRBV7-2	TRBJ1-6	-
TGTGCCAGCAGCCCCGGGGGCCGGTCCTACAATGAGCAGTTCTTC	CASSPGGRSYNEQFF	-	TRBV5-6	TRBJ2-1	once
TGTGCCAGCAGCCGACAGGAACCTCACTATGGCTACACCTTC	CASSRQEPHYGYTF	-	TRBV25-1	TRBJ1-2	-
TGCAGTGCTCCCACCAGAGAGCCCCTCTTT	CSAPTREPLF	-	TRBV20-1	TRBJ1-1	-
TGTGCCAGCACAAGGACGAACACCGGGGAGCTGTTTTTT	CASTRTNTGELFF	-	TRBV6-1	TRBJ2-2	-
TGTGCCAGCAGCTTGGGCGACACAGATACGCAGTATTTT	CASSLGDTDTQYF	-	TRBV5-5	TRBJ2-3	-
TGTGCCAGCAGCTCAGAAATTAGCGGGTCTAGCACAGATACGCAGTATTTT	CASSSEISGSSTDTQYF	TRBD2	TRBV7-6	TRBJ2-3	-
TGTGCCAGCAGTGAGGGACGGGGACTCTATGGCTACACCTTC	CASSEGRGLYGYTF	-	TRBV2	TRBJ1-2	-
TGTGCCAGCAGCGCGGGACTGCAAGAGACCCAGTACTTC	CASSAGLQETQYF	-	TRBV2	TRBJ2-5	-
TGTGCCAGCTCACCCACGGACAGCCCATATGGCTACACCTTC	CASSPTDSPYGYTF	-	TRBV18	TRBJ1-2	-
TGTGCCAGTAATCACGGAGGTGATAATCAGCCCCAGCATTTT	CASNHGGDNQPQHF	-	TRBV19	TRBJ1-5	-
TGTGCCAGCAGTTTTGAGGGGAACACTGAAGCTTTCTTT	CASSFEGNTEAFF	-	TRBV27	TRBJ1-1	-
TGCGCCAGCAGCTTGGGGCGGACACAAGCTAACTATGGCTACACCTTC	CASSLGRTQANYGYTF	-	TRBV5-1	TRBJ1-2	-
TGTGCCATCAGTGAGTCTGCCAGGAAAAAGCTATACGAGCAGTACTTC	CAISESARKKLYEQYF	-	TRBV10-3	TRBJ2-7	-
TGCGCCAGCAGCCCGGGACAGGGCTCCTACAATGAGCAGTTCTTC	CASSPGQGSYNEQFF	TRBD1	TRBV5-1	TRBJ2-1	-
TGTGCCAGCAGCCCTAGGACAGATAATTCACCCCTCCACTTT	CASSPRTDNSPLHF	-	TRBV7-8	TRBJ1-6	-
TGCGCCAGCAGCCTACAGGGCCAACAAGAGACCCAGTACTTC	CASSLQGQQETQYF	-	TRBV5-1	TRBJ2-5	-
TGTGCCAGCAGCCCCACCCAGGGAGGGGAGCTGTTTTTT	CASSPTQGGELFF	-	TRBV11-2	TRBJ2-2	-
TGTGCCAGCAGTCTGAGACAGGCTAACACAGATACGCAGTATTTT	CASSLRQANTDTQYF	-	TRBV6-5	TRBJ2-3	-